Listed below are T cell receptor beta chains from one sample, sequenced in a study of T cell clonotyping in hematopoietic cell transplantation. This table comes from immunoSEQ multiplex PCR, and its TCRdb copy is limited to in-frame clones, with some not included. The sample shows under 45,000 clones, approximately 95% of them seen only once. The specimen comprised peripheral blood mononuclear cells, sampled before stem cell transplant. These receptors were taken from a man aged 40-50 years with chronic myeloid leukemia. Some clones in this sample may be carry-over from other donors' samples. Each CDR3 is given with its conserved first and last residue. D genes are given only for firm matches. Only part of the rows carry a size: once, few, many, or a class if the clone is expanded.

clone size | J gene | V gene | D gene | CDR3 protein | CDR3 DNA
NA | TRBJ1-5 | TRBV7-2 | NA | CASSSDGYSNQPQHF | TGTGCCAGCAGCTCGGACGGTTATAGCAATCAGCCCCAGCATTTT
NA | TRBJ1-5 | TRBV7-8 | NA | CASSLGTGGRAFKPQHF | TGTGCCAGCAGCTTAGGTACGGGGGGAAGGGCATTTAAGCCCCAGCATTTT
NA | TRBJ2-7 | TRBV6-5 | NA | CASSPSNRGYEQYF | TGTGCCAGCAGTCCCTCAAATCGAGGATACGAGCAGTACTTC
NA | TRBJ1-6 | TRBV9 | NA | CASSGGAGHRSSLHF | TGTGCCAGCAGCGGAGGGGCGGGACACCGATCATCCCTCCACTTT
once | TRBJ1-2 | TRBV6-1 | NA | CASSEAPGRNYGYTF | TGTGCCAGCAGTGAAGCGCCGGGAAGGAACTATGGCTACACCTTC
NA | TRBJ1-2 | TRBV6-5 | TRBD1 | CASSSSRLAGGYGYTF | TGTGCCAGCAGTTCATCCCGTCTTGCAGGGGGCTATGGCTACACCTTC
NA | TRBJ2-4 | TRBV11-2 | NA | CASSSRLRGAKNIQYF | TGTGCCAGCAGCTCTCGACTGAGGGGAGCCAAAAACATTCAGTACTTC
NA | TRBJ2-5 | TRBV6-1 | NA | CASFHGLHQETQYF | TGTGCCAGCTTCCACGGGCTGCACCAAGAGACCCAGTACTTC
NA | TRBJ1-5 | TRBV2 | NA | CASTQQEGNQPQHF | TGTGCCAGCACCCAACAAGAGGGCAATCAGCCCCAGCATTTT
NA | TRBJ1-2 | TRBV5-1 | NA | CASSSAGQPPGVYGYTF | TGCGCCAGCAGCTCCGCCGGACAGCCGCCGGGAGTCTATGGCTACACCTTC
NA | TRBJ1-1 | TRBV19 | TRBD1 | CASSPQQGAPTEAFF | TGTGCCAGTAGTCCGCAACAGGGGGCCCCCACTGAAGCTTTCTTT
once | TRBJ1-1 | TRBV30 | NA | CAWSPRNGAEAFF | TGTGCCTGGAGTCCGAGGAACGGGGCTGAAGCTTTCTTT
NA | TRBJ2-5 | TRBV6-6 | NA | CASSYSGRQETQYF | TGTGCCAGCAGTTACTCGGGACGCCAAGAGACCCAGTACTTC
NA | TRBJ1-4 | TRBV4-2 | NA | CASSQGAGSPNEKLFF | TGTGCCAGCAGCCAAGGCGCAGGGAGTCCTAATGAAAAACTGTTTTTT
NA | TRBJ2-2 | TRBV30 | NA | CAWSWGGANTGELFF | TGTGCCTGGAGTTGGGGGGGGGCTAACACCGGGGAGCTGTTTTTT
NA | TRBJ1-2 | TRBV6-6 | NA | CASRQVYYGYTF | TGTGCCAGCAGACAGGTCTACTATGGCTACACCTTC
NA | TRBJ2-2 | TRBV27 | TRBD1 | CASSLTPGGLAGELFF | TGTGCCAGCAGTTTAACACCAGGGGGTCTTGCCGGGGAGCTGTTTTTT
NA | TRBJ2-5 | TRBV11-3 | NA | CASSLAAGIQETQYF | TGTGCCAGCAGCTTAGCCGCCGGGATCCAAGAGACCCAGTACTTC
NA | TRBJ2-7 | TRBV19 | TRBD1 | CASSMGTGTYEQYF | TGTGCCAGTAGTATGGGGACAGGAACCTACGAGCAGTACTTC
NA | TRBJ1-2 | TRBV11-2 | NA | CASSPTGNYGYTF | TGTGCCAGCAGCCCGACGGGCAACTATGGCTACACCTTC
NA | TRBJ1-2 | TRBV4-3 | TRBD1 | CASSQGVEGQGGGYGYTF | TGCGCCAGCAGCCAAGGGGTCGAGGGACAGGGAGGTGGCTATGGCTACACCTTC
NA | TRBJ2-1 | TRBV20-1 | NA | CSGKVAPLGVF | TGCAGTGGCAAAGTAGCGCCCCTTGGGGTCTTC
NA | TRBJ2-7 | TRBV7-2 | NA | CASSRTAGINYEQYF | TGTGCCAGCAGCCGTACGGCCGGGATTAACTACGAGCAGTACTTC
NA | TRBJ2-2 | TRBV9 | TRBD2 | CASSLSGSTGELFF | TGTGCCAGCAGCTTAAGCGGGAGCACCGGGGAGCTGTTTTTT
NA | TRBJ2-2 | TRBV4-3 | TRBD2 | CASSQGGGISNTGELFF | TGCGCCAGCAGCCAGGGGGGGGGAATCTCGAACACCGGGGAGCTGTTTTTT
NA | TRBJ2-7 | TRBV7-2 | NA | CASSLRGAPSYEQYF | TGTGCCAGCAGCTTACGCGGGGCCCCTTCCTACGAGCAGTACTTC
once | TRBJ1-5 | TRBV25-1 | TRBD1 | CASSASSGQGSNQPQHF | TGTGCCAGCAGTGCCTCCTCGGGACAGGGCAGTAATCAGCCCCAGCATTTT
NA | TRBJ1-5 | TRBV7-2 | TRBD1 | CASSLIEGASNQPQHF | TGTGCCAGCAGCTTAATAGAGGGGGCGAGTAATCAGCCCCAGCATTTT
NA | TRBJ1-2 | TRBV27 | NA | CASSLAQRGYGYTF | TGTGCCAGCAGTTTAGCACAGAGGGGCTATGGCTACACCTTC
NA | TRBJ1-3 | TRBV7-2 | NA | CASSALRTSGNTIYF | TGTGCCAGCAGCGCACTTCGGACCTCTGGAAACACCATATATTTT
NA | TRBJ1-1 | TRBV29-1 | NA | CSVPKLAGTEAFF | TGCAGCGTCCCTAAGTTAGCGGGGACTGAAGCTTTCTTT
NA | TRBJ1-1 | TRBV7-2 | NA | CASSYDRLNTEAFF | TGTGCCAGCAGCTATGACAGGCTGAACACTGAAGCTTTCTTT
NA | TRBJ1-3 | TRBV7-2 | NA | CASSLGGGSGNTIYF | TGTGCCAGCAGCTTAGGCGGGGGCTCTGGAAACACCATATATTTT
NA | TRBJ1-3 | TRBV11-2 | NA | CASSHPLGVPGNTIYF | TGTGCCAGCAGTCACCCGTTAGGGGTGCCGGGAAACACCATATATTTT
NA | TRBJ2-1 | TRBV11-2 | NA | CASSLVGMSSTEQFF | TGTGCCAGCAGCTTAGTAGGTATGTCGAGTACTGAGCAGTTCTTC
NA | TRBJ2-1 | TRBV13 | NA | CASSLGGGVDEQFF | TGTGCCAGCAGCTTAGGGGGGGGCGTAGATGAGCAGTTCTTC
NA | TRBJ2-7 | TRBV5-4 | NA | CASSLAGTSYEQYF | TGTGCCAGCAGCTTGGCTGGGACCTCCTACGAGCAGTACTTC
NA | TRBJ2-5 | TRBV6-6 | TRBD2 | CASSRPSGLVKETQYF | TGTGCCAGCAGTAGACCATCCGGACTAGTAAAAGAGACCCAGTACTTC
NA | TRBJ2-5 | TRBV27 | TRBD1 | CASRHTGGQTQYF | TGTGCCAGCAGACATACAGGGGGACAGACCCAGTACTTC